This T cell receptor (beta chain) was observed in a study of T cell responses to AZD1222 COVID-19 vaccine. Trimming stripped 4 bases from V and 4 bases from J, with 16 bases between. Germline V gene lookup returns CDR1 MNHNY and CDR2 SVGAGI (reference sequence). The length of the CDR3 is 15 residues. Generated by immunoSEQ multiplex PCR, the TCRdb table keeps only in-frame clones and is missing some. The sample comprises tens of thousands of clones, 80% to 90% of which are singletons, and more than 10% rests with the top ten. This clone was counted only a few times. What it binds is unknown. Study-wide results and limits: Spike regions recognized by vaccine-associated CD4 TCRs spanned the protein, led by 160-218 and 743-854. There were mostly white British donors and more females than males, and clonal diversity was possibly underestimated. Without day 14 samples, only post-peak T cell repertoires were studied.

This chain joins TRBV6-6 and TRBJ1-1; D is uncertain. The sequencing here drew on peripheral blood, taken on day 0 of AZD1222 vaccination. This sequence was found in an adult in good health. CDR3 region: CASSSDPPRGTEAFF. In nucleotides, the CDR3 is TGTGCCAGCAGTTCCGATCCCCCCCGGGGCACTGAAGCTTTCTTT.